The next 15 T cell receptor beta chains were all read from a single sample in a study of siplizumab effects on memory and regulatory T cells. Repertoires were generated with immunoSEQ multiplex PCR, while TCRdb's copy carries only in-frame clones and drops some. The sample lists roughly 70,000 clones, 93% seen once, with 4.5% to 6.5% in the top ten. Sequenced sample: CD8+ T cells sorted from blood. The receptors were sampled from a human donor in good health.

In DNA, the CDR3 is TGCGCCAGCAGTGAGACTAGCGGTTCCTACGAGCAGTACTTC. Translating it yields CASSETSGSYEQYF. The rearrangement uses TRBV10-2 and TRBJ2-7; 8 bases agree with TRBD2. Germline values: CDR1 WSHSY, CDR2 SAAADI. Trimming at V came to 2 bases and at J to 1 base, leaving 1 base not matched to a gene. The CDR3 sequence is 14 residues long.

The chain carries TRBV19 and TRBJ2-7; a weak D match, TRBD1 (6 bases). The CDR3 spans 12 residues. Germline CDR1 is LNHDA and CDR2 is SQIVND (reference sequence). V was pared by 6 bases and J by 5 bases, with 11 bases between. The CDR3 is CASSPTGNEQYF. CDR3 DNA sequence: TGTGCCAGTAGCCCGACAGGTAACGAGCAGTACTTC.

CDR3: CASSPGGAGEAFF. DNA for the CDR3: TGTGCCAGCAGTCCCGGGGGGGCTGGTGAAGCTTTCTTT. The chain recombines TRBV27 with TRBJ1-1; D might be TRBD1 (6 bases). With 5 bases removed from V and 7 bases from J, the gap between germline ends came to 14 bases. CDR3 length: 13 amino acids. CDR1 MNHEY and CDR2 SMNVEV come from the germline V gene (reference sequence).

The gene calls are TRBV12-1 and TRBJ2-2; TRBD2 is the table's D call, not checked against the DNA. TRBV12-1 is designated a pseudogene. This CDR3 is 15 amino acids long. This CDR3 is CASSHLAGATGELFF. DNA for the CDR3: TGTGCCAGCAGCCATCTAGCGGGGGCCACCGGGGAGCTGTTTTTT.

This clone was counted between two and nine times. The chain couples TRBV9 to TRBJ2-6; D gene unclear. CDR1 and CDR2 (germline): SGDLS, YYNGEE. This CDR3 has 17 residues. The ends were cut back, 4 bases at V and 0 bases at J, with 14 bases in the middle. The CDR3 loop is CASSHSRAVSGANVLTF. The CDR3, as DNA: TGTGCCAGCAGCCACTCCCGGGCTGTCTCTGGGGCCAACGTCCTGACTTTC.

CDR3 in DNA: TGCGCCAGCAGCCACCCCGGGCCCTACAATGAGCAGTTCTTC. Translated: CASSHPGPYNEQFF. The chain is built from TRBV4-3 and TRBJ2-1; D is ambiguous. The CDR3 runs to 14 residues. Germline V gene data show CDR1 as LGHNA and CDR2 as YSLEER. Trimming pared 3 bases from V and 2 bases from J, leaving 8 bases between.

The chain carries TRBV15 and TRBJ2-7; 8 bases match TRBD1. CDR3 length equals 14 residues. Germline CDR1 LNHNV, CDR2 YYDKDF (reference sequence). Trimming cost V 6 bases and J 3 bases; bases outside gene matches: 7. The DNA for the CDR3 is TGTGCCACCAGGGGCAGCGACAGGGGCTACGAGCAGTACTTC. As protein: CATRGSDRGYEQYF.

The chain recombines TRBV7-9 with TRBJ2-1, with D maybe TRBD2 (6 bases). Deletions cut 4 bases from V and 7 bases from J, with 11 bases between. This CDR3 contains 13 residues. Germline CDR1 and CDR2: SEHNR and FQNEAQ (reference sequence). CDR3 nucleotides: TGTGCCAGCAGCTCGGGAGACGGGAATGAGCAGTTCTTC. It yields the protein CASSSGDGNEQFF.

The chain couples TRBV15 to TRBJ1-4; 7 bases agree with TRBD1. The CDR3 sequence is 16 residues long. The V segment lost 0 bases and the J segment 10 bases; nucleotides outside the gene matches: 11. CDR1 is LNHNV and CDR2 is YYDKDF in the germline V gene (reference sequence). The CDR3 sequence is CATSRDGGGGAVKLFF. DNA for the CDR3: TGTGCCACCAGCAGAGATGGGGGAGGGGGCGCGGTAAAACTGTTTTTT.

This chain connects TRBV7-9 to TRBJ2-5; D remains unclear. This CDR3 region has 13 residues. The V end lost 1 base, the J end lost 2 bases, and 5 bases lay between the germline ends. The germline CDR1 and CDR2 sequences are SEHNR and FQNEAQ (reference sequence). The CDR3: CASSLGGQETQYF. In DNA, the CDR3 is TGTGCCAGCAGCTTAGGGGGACAAGAGACCCAGTACTTC.

The CDR3 DNA follows: TGTGCCAGCGCAAACATAGTGTCAGATACGCAGTATTTT. Translating gives CASANIVSDTQYF. The chain carries TRBV6-5 and TRBJ2-3, with D unclear. Germline CDR1 reads MNHEY; CDR2 reads SVGAGI. The CDR3 extends over 13 amino acids. V was pared by 8 bases and J by 4 bases, with 13 bases between.

The chain has TRBV6-4 and TRBJ2-3; D not resolved. The length of the CDR3 is 13 residues. V lost 0 bases and J lost 4, with 5 bases in between. CDR1 MRHNA and CDR2 SNTAGT come from the germline V gene. For the CDR3, the DNA is TGTGCCAGCAGTGACTCGAATGCAGATACGCAGTATTTT. It yields the protein CASSDSNADTQYF.

The V gene is TRBV9, the J gene TRBJ2-7; D is unresolved. The CDR3 has 14 residues. Germline V gene sequence: CDR1 SGDLS, CDR2 YYNGEE. V lost 0 bases to trimming and J lost 4 bases, with 11 bases between them. Written as DNA, the CDR3 is TGTGCCAGCAGCGTAGAAGGGCTGGGATACGAGCAGTACTTC. This translates into CASSVEGLGYEQYF.

The chain employs TRBV5-5 and TRBJ2-2; 10 nucleotides line up with TRBD1. The CDR3 has 16 amino acids. Trimming removed 3 bases from V and 2 bases from J; junction bases left unmatched: 4. CDR1 is SGHKS, CDR2 YYEKEE, per germline (reference sequence). This CDR3 reads CASSSDRGPNTGELFF. In DNA, the CDR3 is TGTGCCAGCAGCTCTGACAGGGGGCCAAACACCGGGGAGCTGTTTTTT.

The V gene is TRBV27, the J gene TRBJ2-1; the match to TRBD1 covers 9 bases. V gave up 5 bases and J gave up 9 bases; unmatched junction bases: 5. Germline V CDR1 and CDR2: MNHEY, SMNVEV (reference sequence). The CDR3 loop spans 13 amino acids. CDR3 nucleotide sequence: TGTGCCAGCAGTATACAGACAGGGGGTGAGCAGTTCTTC. Amino acids: CASSIQTGGEQFF.